These 18 T cell receptor beta chains share one sample of origin, sequenced in a study of blood T cell repertoires in COVID-19. This table comes from immunoSEQ multiplex PCR, and its TCRdb copy is limited to in-frame clones, with some not included. The data contain roughly 100,000 clones, approximately 89% of them singletons. The sequencing input was peripheral blood. Every receptor here comes from a woman older than 75 in a cohort sampled during active COVID-19.

CDR3 DNA: TGTGCCAGCAGCTTACCCCAGATCTATGGCTACACCTTC. Its protein is CASSLPQIYGYTF. The gene calls are TRBV11-2 and TRBJ1-2; D gene uncertain. Trimming pared 2 bases from V and 4 bases from J, leaving 8 bases between. The length of the CDR3 is 13 residues. Germline values: CDR1 SGHAT, CDR2 FQNNGV.

The chain carries TRBV2 and TRBJ2-3, with D tentatively TRBD2 (6 bases). CDR1 is SNHLY and CDR2 is FYNNEI in the germline V gene. Between the trimmed V and J ends, which lost 5 bases and 6 bases, there was a span of 15 bases. CDR3 size: 14 residues. This CDR3 is CASSSRGVSDTQYF. In DNA, the CDR3 is TGTGCCAGCAGTTCGCGGGGAGTTTCGGATACGCAGTATTTT. Full variable domain (outside the CDR3, taken from reference TRBV2 and TRBJ2-3): EPEVTQTPSHQVTQMGQEVILRCVPISNHLYFYWYRQILGQKVEFLVSFYNNEISEKSEIFDDQFSVERPDGSNFTLKIRSTKLEDSAMYFCASSSRGVSDTQYFGPGTRLTVL.

This sequence joins TRBV15 and TRBJ1-2; 8 bases line up with TRBD1. The CDR3 loop spans 15 amino acids. V lost 0 bases, J lost 7 bases, and 7 bases stayed unmatched. Germline CDR1 LNHNV, CDR2 YYDKDF (reference sequence). This CDR3 is CATSRDYLTGVGYTF. For the CDR3, the DNA is TGTGCCACCAGCAGAGATTATTTGACAGGGGTTGGCTACACCTTC.

The chain joins TRBV5-4 to TRBJ2-1, with a possible D match to TRBD1 (6 bases). CDR3 length: 14 residues. Per germline, CDR1 SGHNT and CDR2 YYREEE (reference sequence). Trimming left V 0 bases short and J 10 bases short, with 14 bases between. CDR3 sequence: CASSLGAGVGEQFF. The CDR3, as DNA: TGTGCCAGCAGCTTGGGCGCAGGGGTTGGGGAGCAGTTCTTC.

In DNA, the CDR3 is TGTGCCAGCAGGAGGCAAACCCAAGAGACCCAGTACTTC. This gives the protein CASRRQTQETQYF. The chain is built from TRBV7-2 and TRBJ2-5; D gene uncertain. With 6 bases removed from V and 1 base from J, the gap between germline ends came to 9 bases. Germline V gene data show CDR1 as SGHTA and CDR2 as FQGNSA. This CDR3 is 13 amino acids long.

The V and J genes are TRBV2 and TRBJ1-1; 7 bases are shared with TRBD1. The trim removed 7 bases at V and 4 bases at J, leaving 6 bases unmatched. CDR1 and CDR2 from the germline V gene are SNHLY and FYNNEI. The CDR3 has 13 residues. CDR3 residues: CASNLQGFTEAFF. CDR3 coding DNA: TGTGCCAGCAATTTACAGGGGTTCACTGAAGCTTTCTTT. Full variable domain (remainder filled in from reference TRBV2 and TRBJ1-1): EPEVTQTPSHQVTQMGQEVILRCVPISNHLYFYWYRQILGQKVEFLVSFYNNEISEKSEIFDDQFSVERPDGSNFTLKIRSTKLEDSAMYFCASNLQGFTEAFFGQGTRLTVV.

This rearrangement joins TRBV5-1 to TRBJ2-1; weak D call: TRBD2 (5 bases). This CDR3 has 12 amino acids. From germline, CDR1 is SGHRS and CDR2 YFSETQ. Trimming removed 0 bases at V and 7 bases at J, with 5 bases between. The CDR3 DNA sequence: TGCGCCAGCAGCTTGGGCGGGAATGAGCAGTTCTTC. Its translation: CASSLGGNEQFF.

The gene calls are TRBV2 and TRBJ1-5, with TRBD1 matching 9 bases. This CDR3 spans 13 amino acids. Germline-derived CDR1 and CDR2 are SNHLY and FYNNEI. V lost 7 bases, J lost 5 bases, and 3 bases stayed unmatched. CDR3 sequence: CASTTGGYQPQHF. CDR3 DNA: TGTGCCAGCACGACAGGGGGGTATCAGCCCCAGCATTTT.

The table lists this clone with a count of one. The rearrangement uses TRBV15 and TRBJ1-2, with a tentative D call TRBD1 (6 bases). CDR3 length equals 12 residues. Germline CDR1 LNHNV, CDR2 YYDKDF (reference sequence). The V and J ends lost 4 bases and 3 bases respectively, with 6 bases between them. CDR3 sequence (DNA): TGTGCCACCAGCAAGGGGGACTATGGCTACACCTTC. It is translated as CATSKGDYGYTF. The variable domain in full, with the rest retrieved from reference TRBV15 and TRBJ1-2, is DAMVIQNPRYQVTQFGKPVTLSCSQTLNHNVMYWYQQKSSQAPKLLFHYYDKDFNNEADTPDNFQSRRPNTSFCFLDIRSPGLGDTAMYLCATSKGDYGYTFGSGTRLTVV.

The chain is built from TRBV21-1 and TRBJ2-3; the table's D gene call, TRBD1, was not cross checked with the DNA. TRBV21-1 is a documented pseudogene. This CDR3 region has 16 residues. The CDR3 coding sequence is TGTGCCAGCAGCAGGCGACAGGGTGAGAGCACAGATACGCAGTATTTT. This encodes CASSRRQGESTDTQYF.

The chain employs TRBV3-1 (or the pseudogene TRBV3-2) and TRBJ1-1, with 10 positions matching TRBD1. CDR1 and CDR2 from the germline V gene are LGHDT and YNNKEL (reference sequence). V was pared by 6 bases and J by 5 bases, with 6 bases of the junction left unmatched. The CDR3 consists of 14 residues. The CDR3 DNA sequence: TGTGCCAGCAGTCGACAGGGGGCGCGAACTGAAGCTTTCTTT. This encodes CASSRQGARTEAFF.

V gene TRBV18 combines with J gene TRBJ2-5, with 9 bases matching TRBD2. The germline V gene has CDR1 KGHSH and CDR2 LQKENI. CDR3 length equals 15 residues. The trim removed 1 base at V and 4 bases at J, leaving 4 bases unmatched. CDR3 in amino acids: CASSPLSGRSETQYF. The CDR3 region has the DNA TGTGCCAGCTCACCACTCAGCGGGAGGTCAGAGACCCAGTACTTC.

The rearrangement links TRBV2 to TRBJ2-7; the D gene is possibly TRBD2 (6 bases). The CDR3 sequence is 13 residues long. The V gene lost 6 bases and the J gene lost 1 base, with 10 bases spanning the gap. The germline V gene encodes CDR1 SNHLY and CDR2 FYNNEI. As DNA, the CDR3 is TGTGCCAGCAGGCGGGACGGTTCCTACGAGCAGTACTTC. Translating gives CASRRDGSYEQYF.

The chain links TRBV3-1 (or the pseudogene TRBV3-2) to TRBJ2-1; D is uncertain. CDR1 and CDR2 (germline): LGHDT, YNNKEL (reference sequence). The V and J ends lost 4 bases and 6 bases respectively, with 10 bases between them. The CDR3 runs 13 residues. This chain's CDR3 is CASSLGRINEQFF. CDR3 DNA sequence: TGTGCCAGCAGCCTTGGGCGAATCAATGAGCAGTTCTTC.

The chain has TRBV29-1 and TRBJ2-1; 8 bases map to TRBD2. Germline loops: CDR1 SQVTM, CDR2 ANQGSEA. This CDR3 has 12 residues. V shed 1 base and J 7 bases; nucleotides not matched to a gene: 0. CDR3 DNA: TGCAGCGTTGAAGGCGGGAGGAATGAGCAGTTCTTC. Its translation is CSVEGGRNEQFF.

This sequence joins TRBV2 and TRBJ1-5; possible D gene TRBD1, 6 bases. Germline CDR1 and CDR2: SNHLY and FYNNEI. The CDR3 sequence is 15 residues long. The ends were cut back, 5 bases at V and 1 base at J, with 12 bases in the middle. The CDR3 loop reads CASSHREGSNQPQHF. Written as DNA, the CDR3 is TGTGCCAGCAGTCACAGGGAGGGAAGCAATCAGCCCCAGCATTTT. The full variable domain, in which reference TRBV2 and TRBJ1-5 provide the parts outside the CDR3, is EPEVTQTPSHQVTQMGQEVILRCVPISNHLYFYWYRQILGQKVEFLVSFYNNEISEKSEIFDDQFSVERPDGSNFTLKIRSTKLEDSAMYFCASSHREGSNQPQHFGDGTRLSIL.

This rearrangement joins TRBV28 to TRBJ1-1; D is unclear. The length of the CDR3 is 16 residues. V shed 4 bases and J shed 1 base, with 16 bases lying between them. Germline CDR1 is MDHEN and CDR2 is SYDVKM. The CDR3 DNA reads as TGTGCCAGCAGTTCCGGCATGCGAGGGAGGAACACTGAAGCTTTCTTT. It translates to CASSSGMRGRNTEAFF. The full variable domain, completed using reference TRBV28 and TRBJ1-1, is DVKVTQSSRYLVKRTGEKVFLECVQDMDHENMFWYRQDPGLGLRLIYFSYDVKMKEKGDIPEGYSVSREKKERFSLILESASTNQTSMYLCASSSGMRGRNTEAFFGQGTRLTVV.

This sequence joins TRBV5-4 and TRBJ2-7; the D gene is possibly TRBD2 (7 bases). The CDR3 has 15 residues. Trimming removed 4 bases from V and 7 bases from J, with 21 bases in between. Germline V lookup: CDR1 SGHNT, CDR2 YYREEE (reference sequence). Here the CDR3 reads CASSGIVRGADEQYF. The CDR3 DNA reads TGTGCCAGCAGCGGGATTGTACGGGGGGCGGATGAGCAGTACTTC.